The TCR beta chain under discussion was sequenced for a study of CD8 T cells in Susac syndrome. Each multiple sclerosis control was a treatment-naive patient with relapsing-remitting disease that was either stable or active. V lost 1 base and J 6 bases, leaving 9 bases between the germline ends. Germline CDR1 and CDR2: LNHDA and SQIVND (reference sequence). The CDR3 loop spans 13 amino acids. Reverse transcription of roughly 0.45 to 1 ug RNA was performed with random hexamers. TCRdb passed the immunoSEQ multiplex PCR reads through MiXCR, listing each CDR3 protein once. The table includes 250,000 to 300,000 distinct CDR3 sequences, around 85% detected once.

This receptor was taken from a human donor with multiple sclerosis. Input material: CD8+ T cells from PBMCs. This chain links TRBV19 with TRBJ1-2; TRBD1 is a possible D gene (6 bases). For the CDR3, the DNA is TGTGCCAGTAGTATAGGGCCAGGGGATGGCTACACCTTC. This codes for CASSIGPGDGYTF.